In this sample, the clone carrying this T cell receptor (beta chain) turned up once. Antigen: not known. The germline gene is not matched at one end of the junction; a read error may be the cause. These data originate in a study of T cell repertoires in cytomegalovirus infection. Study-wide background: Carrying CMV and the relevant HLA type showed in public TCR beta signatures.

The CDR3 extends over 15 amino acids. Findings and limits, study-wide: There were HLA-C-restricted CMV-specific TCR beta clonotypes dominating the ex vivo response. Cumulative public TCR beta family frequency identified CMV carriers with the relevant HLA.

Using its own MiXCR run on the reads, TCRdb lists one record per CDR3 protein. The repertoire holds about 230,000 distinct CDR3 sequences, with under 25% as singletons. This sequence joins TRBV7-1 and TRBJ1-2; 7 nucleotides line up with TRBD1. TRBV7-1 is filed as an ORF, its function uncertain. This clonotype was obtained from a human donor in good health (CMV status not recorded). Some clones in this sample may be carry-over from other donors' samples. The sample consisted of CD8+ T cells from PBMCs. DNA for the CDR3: TGTACCAGCAGCTCGACCCGGGACAGCAACTATGGCTACACCTTC. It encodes CTSSSTRDSNYGYTF.